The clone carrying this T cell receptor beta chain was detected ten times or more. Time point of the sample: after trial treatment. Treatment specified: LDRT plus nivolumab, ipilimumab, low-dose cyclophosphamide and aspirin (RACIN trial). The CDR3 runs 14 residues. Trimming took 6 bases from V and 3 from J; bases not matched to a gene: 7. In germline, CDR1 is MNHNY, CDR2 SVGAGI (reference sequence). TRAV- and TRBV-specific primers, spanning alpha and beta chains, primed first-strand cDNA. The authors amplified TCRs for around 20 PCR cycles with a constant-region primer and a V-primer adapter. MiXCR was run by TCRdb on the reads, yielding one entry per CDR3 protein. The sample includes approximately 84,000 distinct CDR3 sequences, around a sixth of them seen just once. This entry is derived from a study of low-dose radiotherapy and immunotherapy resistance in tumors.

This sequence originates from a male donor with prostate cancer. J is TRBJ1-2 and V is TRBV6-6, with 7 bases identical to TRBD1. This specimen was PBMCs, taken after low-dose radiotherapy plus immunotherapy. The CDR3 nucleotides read TGTGCCAGCAGCAAAGGGACAGCTGACTATGGCTACACCTTC. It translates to CASSKGTADYGYTF.